This TCR beta chain emerged from a study of T cells expressing NK-cell markers. From germline, CDR1 is SEHNR and CDR2 FQNEAQ (reference sequence). This CDR3 region has 15 residues. From the 5' RACE reads, TCRdb lists one entry per CDR3 protein and no DNA. The specimen's table records over 120,000 distinct CDR3 sequences. Findings of the study overall: NKG2C+ dominant clonotype frequencies in six donors were about 1.0-7.5% of CD8+ T cells. The HCMV specificity of the expanded NKG2C+ T cell clones stayed unresolved.

As for this clonotype: Antigen unknown.

The chain carries TRBV7-9 and TRBJ2-3; TCRdb outputs TRBD1, but without DNA this stays unchecked. The TCR sequence derives from a man aged 18 to 29 in good health. The sequenced sample consisted of blood T cells: a sorted CD56 or NKG2C T cell subset, CD4+ or CD8+ T cells, or bulk PBMC T cells (not recorded which). CDR3: CASSSARPPTDTQYF.